The 14 T cell receptor beta chains below were found in one sample sequenced in a study of cytomegalovirus exposure and HLA in healthy donors. Primers for the PCR totalled 60 Vbeta and 13 Jbeta. Profiled with immunoSEQ multiplex PCR; TCRdb holds only in-frame clones, not every one. Of about 69,000 clones in the sample, just under 70% were seen once. The sequencing sample was made of PBMCs. Every receptor here comes from a woman between 25 and 40 years old in good health and CMV-seronegative.

V and J are TRBV11-2 and TRBJ2-1; 15 nucleotides align to TRBD2. V lost 5 bases and J lost 9; bases outside the gene matches: 8. Germline loops: CDR1 SGHAT, CDR2 FQNNGV. This CDR3 has 16 amino acids. CDR3 sequence: CASSPRTSGGAAEQFF. Here the CDR3 DNA reads TGTGCCAGCAGCCCCCGGACTAGCGGGGGGGCCGCTGAGCAGTTCTTC.

The genes are TRBV5-8 and TRBJ1-6; D is unresolved. CDR3 length equals 15 residues. Germline V gives CDR1 SGHTS, CDR2 YDEGEE. V was pared by 0 bases and J by 3 bases, with 7 bases between. Written as DNA, the CDR3 is TGTGCCAGCAGCTTGGCCGGTCACTATAATTCACCCCTCCACTTT. Translating it yields CASSLAGHYNSPLHF.

The chain joins TRBV15 to TRBJ1-1; D perhaps matches TRBD1 (6 bases). This CDR3 is built from 15 residues. The V gene lost 1 base and the J gene lost 4 bases, with 13 bases spanning the gap. The germline CDR1 and CDR2 sequences are LNHNV and YYDKDF (reference sequence). The CDR3 loop is CATSRAWGQVTEAFF. The CDR3 nucleotides read TGTGCCACCAGCAGAGCATGGGGGCAGGTCACTGAAGCTTTCTTT.

With regard to this clone: This sample includes further DNA sequences coding for the same CDR3. The V and J genes are TRBV27 and TRBJ1-5; D not certain. CDR1 is MNHEY and CDR2 is SMNVEV in the germline V gene (reference sequence). The CDR3 runs to 15 residues. Trimming pared 6 bases from V and 4 bases from J, leaving 16 bases between. The CDR3 region has the DNA TGTGCCAGCAGCCCTGTCTCCGCGGGAAATCAGCCCCAGCATTTT. The encoded protein is CASSPVSAGNQPQHF.

V is TRBV9 and J is TRBJ2-3; 10 nucleotides agree with TRBD2. V trimming: 4 bases; J trimming: 1 base; junction bases outside the gene matches: 6. CDR1 is SGDLS, CDR2 YYNGEE, per germline. The CDR3 is 16 amino acids. This chain's CDR3 is CASSPKSGGGTDTQYF. In DNA, the CDR3 is TGTGCCAGCAGCCCTAAGAGCGGGGGGGGCACAGATACGCAGTATTTT.

This chain connects TRBV15 to TRBJ1-5; 7 bases are shared with TRBD1. The CDR3 consists of 17 residues. Unmatched junction bases numbered 8, after V lost 3 bases and J lost 0 bases. Germline values: CDR1 LNHNV, CDR2 YYDKDF (reference sequence). For the CDR3, the DNA is TGTGCCACCAGCAGGTCGGGACAGACCCTTAGCAATCAGCCCCAGCATTTT. Encoded protein: CATSRSGQTLSNQPQHF.

V and J are TRBV7-9 and TRBJ2-7, with 15 bases aligning to TRBD2. The CDR3 is 16 amino acids. Germline assignment: CDR1 SEHNR and CDR2 FQNEAQ (reference sequence). V was clipped by 7 bases and J by 2 bases; unmatched bases: 6. The DNA for the CDR3 is TGTGCCAGCACCCGGACTAGCGGGGGGGCAACCTACGAGCAGTACTTC. As protein: CASTRTSGGATYEQYF. Using reference TRBV7-9 and TRBJ2-7 for the parts outside the CDR3, the full variable domain is DTGVSQNPRHKITKRGQNVTFRCDPISEHNRLYWYRQTLGQGPEFLTYFQNEAQLEKSRLLSDRFSAERPKGSFSTLEIQRTEQGDSAMYLCASTRTSGGATYEQYFGPGTRLTVT.

The genes are TRBV9 and TRBJ2-2; TRBD2 matches at 12 bases. Germline V gene sequence: CDR1 SGDLS, CDR2 YYNGEE. The junction had 13 bases not matched to a gene; V was cut back by 0 bases and J by 10 bases. The length of the CDR3 is 18 residues. The CDR3 coding sequence is TGTGCCAGCAGCGTAGAGGCTAGCGGGGGGGCCGGTCCCGAGGAGCTGTTTTTT. It is translated as CASSVEASGGAGPEELFF. The full variable domain, completed using reference TRBV9 and TRBJ2-2, is DSGVTQTPKHLITATGQRVTLRCSPRSGDLSVYWYQQSLDQGLQFLIQYYNGEERAKGNILERFSAQQFPDLHSELNLSSLELGDSALYFCASSVEASGGAGPEELFFGEGSRLTVL.

V usage is TRBV7-3 and J usage is TRBJ2-5; 11 bases are shared with TRBD1. Trimming took 0 bases from V and 4 from J; bases not matched to a gene: 4. Per the germline V gene, CDR1 is SGHTA and CDR2 is FQGTGA. The CDR3 totals 16 residues. Written as DNA, the CDR3 is TGTGCCAGCAGCTTAACGGCGGGACAGGGGGGAGAGACCCAGTACTTC. Translating gives CASSLTAGQGGETQYF.

V is TRBV7-9 and J is TRBJ2-7; 8 nucleotides match TRBD1. With V trimmed by 5 bases and J by 6 bases, 3 bases remained unmatched. CDR3 length: 12 residues. In germline, CDR1 is SEHNR, CDR2 FQNEAQ (reference sequence). The DNA of the CDR3 is TGTGCCAGCAGCCCCACAGGGGGCGAGCAGTACTTC. Amino acid sequence: CASSPTGGEQYF.

As for this clone: One base away lies a much larger clone, so this may be a sequencing read error. This likely comes from a read error, as the CDR3 has no conserved phenylalanine or tryptophan at its end. The V and J genes are TRBV2 and TRBJ1-1; the D gene is possibly TRBD1 (6 bases). The CDR3 is 11 amino acids. CDR1 is SNHLY, CDR2 FYNNEI, per germline. Trimming removed 4 bases from V and 8 bases from J, with 8 bases in between. CDR3 nucleotides: TGTGCCAGCAGTGGACAGGTCGAAGCTTTCGTT. Amino acid sequence: CASSGQVEAFV.

The rearrangement uses TRBV29-1 and TRBJ1-1, with D perhaps TRBD1 (6 bases). Germline CDR1 reads SQVTM; CDR2 reads ANQGSEA. The CDR3 runs 15 residues. Trimming removed 4 bases from V and 7 bases from J, with 22 bases in between. The CDR3 coding sequence is TGCAGCGTTGTAGAAGACAGGCCGGGACCCGGTGAAGCTTTCTTT. As protein: CSVVEDRPGPGEAFF.

V and J are TRBV25-1 and TRBJ2-3, with 9 nucleotides matching TRBD2. Germline V gene data show CDR1 as MGHDK and CDR2 as SYGVNS. The CDR3 covers 15 residues. Unmatched junction bases numbered 8, after V lost 7 bases and J lost 3 bases. The CDR3 loop reads CASILGRGGTDTQYF. The CDR3 DNA reads as TGTGCCAGCATCTTGGGGCGGGGGGGTACAGATACGCAGTATTTT.

Concerning this clone itself: This specimen includes other DNA sequences encoding the same CDR3. This rearrangement joins TRBV27 to TRBJ1-1, with a tentative D call TRBD1 (5 bases). The CDR3 spans 13 residues. V was trimmed by 6 bases and J by 1 base, leaving 9 bases between them. CDR1 is MNHEY, CDR2 SMNVEV, per germline (reference sequence). The CDR3 spells CASSYRRNTEAFF. The CDR3 DNA reads as TGTGCCAGCAGCTACAGGCGGAACACTGAAGCTTTCTTT.